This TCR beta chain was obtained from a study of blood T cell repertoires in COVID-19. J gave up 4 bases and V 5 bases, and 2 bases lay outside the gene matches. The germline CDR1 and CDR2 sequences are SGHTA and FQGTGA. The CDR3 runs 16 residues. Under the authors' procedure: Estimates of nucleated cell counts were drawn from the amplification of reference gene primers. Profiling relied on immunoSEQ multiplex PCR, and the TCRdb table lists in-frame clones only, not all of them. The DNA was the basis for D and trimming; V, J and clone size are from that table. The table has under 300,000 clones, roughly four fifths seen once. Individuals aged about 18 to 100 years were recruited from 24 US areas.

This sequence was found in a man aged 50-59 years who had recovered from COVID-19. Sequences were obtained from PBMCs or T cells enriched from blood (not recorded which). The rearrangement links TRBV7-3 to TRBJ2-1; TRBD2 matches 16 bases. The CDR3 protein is CASSGTSGGEYNEQFF. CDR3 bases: TGTGCCAGCAGCGGGACTAGCGGGGGGGAGTACAATGAGCAGTTCTTC.